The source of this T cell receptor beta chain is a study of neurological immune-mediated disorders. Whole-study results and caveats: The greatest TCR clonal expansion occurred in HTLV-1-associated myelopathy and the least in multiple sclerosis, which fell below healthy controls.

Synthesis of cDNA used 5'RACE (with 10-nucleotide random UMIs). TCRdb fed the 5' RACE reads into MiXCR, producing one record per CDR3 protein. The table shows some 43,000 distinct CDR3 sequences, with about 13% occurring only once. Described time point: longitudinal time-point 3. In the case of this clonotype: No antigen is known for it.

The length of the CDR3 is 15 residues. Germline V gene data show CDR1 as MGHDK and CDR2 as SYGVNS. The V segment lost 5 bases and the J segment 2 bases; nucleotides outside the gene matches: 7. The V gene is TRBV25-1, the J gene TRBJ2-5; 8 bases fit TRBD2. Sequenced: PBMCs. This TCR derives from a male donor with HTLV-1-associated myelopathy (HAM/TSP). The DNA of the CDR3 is TGTGCCAGCAGTCTGGGACTAGAGGGACAAGAGACCCAGTACTTC. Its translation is CASSLGLEGQETQYF.